Shown below are 8 T cell receptor beta chains from a single sample sequenced in a study of cytomegalovirus exposure and HLA in healthy donors (dated by TCRdb to 2016 to 2017). Libraries were made using the immunoSEQ multiplex PCR assay. A mixture of 60 forward primers for TCR Vbeta segments and 13 reverse primers for TCR Jbeta segments was used in the multiplex PCR. Held by TCRdb, this immuneACCESS table contains in-frame sequences only and omits some clones. Under half of the omission traces to an unresolved V gene where checked; the cause of the rest is unknown. A total of fewer than 80,000 clones appear in this sample, 74% of them only once. The ten top clones hold approximately 12% of the sample. The sample was PBMCs. The receptors stem from a woman aged 55-69 years in good health and CMV-seropositive.

This clone turned up a few times. The rearrangement joins TRBV10-2 to TRBJ1-5; no clear D gene. Germline CDR1 and CDR2: WSHSY and SAAADI. This CDR3 is built from 13 residues. V was shortened by 3 bases and J by 7 bases, with 10 bases between the two germline ends. As DNA, the CDR3 is TGCGCCAGCAGTGATAATCCTAAGCAGCCCCAGCATTTT. The encoded protein is CASSDNPKQPQHF.

This sequence joins TRBV10-3 and TRBJ1-1; D is perhaps TRBD1 (6 bases). V lost 2 bases to trimming and J lost 0 bases, with 10 bases between them. The germline CDR1 and CDR2 sequences are ENHRY and SYGVKD. The CDR3 runs to 15 residues. DNA for the CDR3: TGTGCCATCAGTGAGGGGGGCACGTTGAACACTGAAGCTTTCTTT. Translating gives CAISEGGTLNTEAFF.

V and J are TRBV18 and TRBJ1-1; no firm D call. CDR1 KGHSH and CDR2 LQKENI come from the germline V gene. The ends were cut back, 3 bases at V and 2 bases at J, with 10 bases in the middle. CDR3 length: 14 amino acids. The DNA of the CDR3 is TGTGCCAGCTCACCGCTCCCGGGAAACACTGAAGCTTTCTTT. It codes for CASSPLPGNTEAFF.

The sample holds a few counts of this clone. The chain is built from TRBV5-1 and TRBJ2-5, with 9 bases lining up with TRBD2. TRBJ2-7 explains the end of the DNA better; the J call may be wrong. CDR3 length: 13 residues. Germline V gene data show CDR1 as SGHRS and CDR2 as YFSETQ. This CDR3 reads CASSSGTSHEQYF. CDR3 in DNA: TGCGCCAGCAGCTCCGGGACTAGCCACGAGCAGTACTTC.

The J gene is TRBJ1-1, the V gene TRBV2; 8 nucleotides line up with TRBD1. In germline, CDR1 is SNHLY, CDR2 FYNNEI. J lost 4 bases, V lost 6 bases, and 7 bases had no gene match. The CDR3 spans 14 residues. DNA of the CDR3: TGTGCCAGCAGGACGACAGGGGCCGGCACTGAAGCTTTCTTT. The encoded protein is CASRTTGAGTEAFF.

This clone was seen repeatedly, ten times or more. The rearrangement uses TRBV5-6 and TRBJ1-5; the match to TRBD1 covers 7 bases. Germline V gene lookup returns CDR1 SGHDT and CDR2 YYEEEE. This CDR3 region has 13 residues. Trimming took 3 bases from V and 9 from J; bases not matched to a gene: 6. The CDR3, as DNA: TGTGCCAGCAGCTGGGGACGGGACAGGCCCCAGCATTTT. This codes for CASSWGRDRPQHF.

The rearrangement links TRBV7-9 to TRBJ2-1; 8 bases map to TRBD2. The length of the CDR3 is 14 residues. CDR1 and CDR2 (germline): SEHNR, FQNEAQ (reference sequence). Losses at the gene ends were 7 bases for V and 7 bases for J; bases not matched to a gene: 9. CDR3 coding DNA: TGTGCCAGCACCACAGGCGGGGGGTTTAATGAGCAGTTCTTC. This gives the protein CASTTGGGFNEQFF.

For the CDR3, the DNA is TGTGCCAGTAGTCCCCGGACAGGGGGCGGAGAGACCCAGTACTTC. Translating it yields CASSPRTGGGETQYF. The V and J genes are TRBV19 and TRBJ2-5, with 11 positions matching TRBD1. The CDR3 has 15 residues. From germline, CDR1 is LNHDA and CDR2 SQIVND (reference sequence). Trimming at V came to 5 bases and at J to 4 bases, leaving 6 bases not matched to a gene. Full variable domain (outside the CDR3, taken from reference TRBV19 and TRBJ2-5): DGGITQSPKYLFRKEGQNVTLSCEQNLNHDAMYWYRQDPGQGLRLIYYSQIVNDFQKGDIAEGYSVSREKKESFPLTVTSAQKNPTAFYLCASSPRTGGGETQYFGPGTRLLVL.